Given below is one TCR beta chain in context. The antigen is not known. The TCR beta libraries were generated through quantitative 5'-RACE incorporating molecular barcodes. TCRdb itself ran the 5' RACE reads through MiXCR, one entry per CDR3 protein. The sample has 670,000 or so distinct CDR3 sequences, about 20% seen once; the top ten hold roughly a fifth. The data were taken from a study of CD8 T cells in ankylosing spondylitis. General observations from the study: Eight highly homologous variants formed a TCR beta motif that appeared characteristic of ankylosing spondylitis blood. Prior literature has documented some motif variants in synovial fluid and blood from reactive arthritis. Significant enrichment of disease-linked clones was reportedly seen in matched ankylosing spondylitis synovial fluid. Those disease-linked clones were CD8+; they were also relatively rare in peripheral blood.

The CDR3 extends over 14 amino acids. CDR1 is SGHRS, CDR2 YFSETQ, per germline. With 0 bases removed from V and 2 bases from J, the gap between germline ends came to 8 bases. The chain links TRBV5-1 to TRBJ2-5; D remains unclear. The sequencing sample was made of blood, either unsorted or a sorted T cell fraction (not recorded which). The receptor comes from a male donor with ankylosing spondylitis. As DNA, the CDR3 is TGCGCCAGCAGCTTGGAGCCTTTACAAGAGACCCAGTACTTC. Residues: CASSLEPLQETQYF.